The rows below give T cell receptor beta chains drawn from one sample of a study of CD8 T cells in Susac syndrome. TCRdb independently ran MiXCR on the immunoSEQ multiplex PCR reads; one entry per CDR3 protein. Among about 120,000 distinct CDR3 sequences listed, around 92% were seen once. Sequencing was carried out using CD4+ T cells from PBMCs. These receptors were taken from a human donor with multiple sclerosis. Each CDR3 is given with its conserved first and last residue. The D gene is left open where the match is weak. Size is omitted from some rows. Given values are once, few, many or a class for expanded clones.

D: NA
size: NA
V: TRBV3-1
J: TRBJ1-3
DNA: TGTGCCAGCAGCCAAGGGGGGGGCACTGGAAACACCATATATTTT
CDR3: CASSQGGGTGNTIYF

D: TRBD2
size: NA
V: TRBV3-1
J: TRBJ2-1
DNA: TGTGCCAGCAGCCACTTAGCGGGACGAGAGCAGTTCTTC
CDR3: CASSHLAGREQFF

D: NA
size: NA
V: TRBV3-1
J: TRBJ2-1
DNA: TGTGCCAGCAGCCAGTCTGGGTGGGGGGAGCAGTTCTTC
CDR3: CASSQSGWGEQFF

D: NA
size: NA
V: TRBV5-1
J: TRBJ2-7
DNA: TGCGCCAGCAGCTTGGCCGGGTTGCACGAGCAGTACTTC
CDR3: CASSLAGLHEQYF

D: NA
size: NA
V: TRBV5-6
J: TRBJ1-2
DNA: TGTGCCAGCAGCTTGCCGGGAAAACAGATGGGCATTTTGGAAGGCTACACCTTC
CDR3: CASSLPGKQMGILEGYTF

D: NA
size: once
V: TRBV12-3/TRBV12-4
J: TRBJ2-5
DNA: TGTGCCAGCAGTTTAGGGATCCAAGAGGCCCAGTACTTC
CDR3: CASSLGIQEAQYF

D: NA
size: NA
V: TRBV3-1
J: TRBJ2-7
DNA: TGTGCCAGCAGCCAGGTCTCCTACGAGCAGTACTTC
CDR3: CASSQVSYEQYF

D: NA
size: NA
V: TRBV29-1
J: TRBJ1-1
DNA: TGCAGCTCCACCAACGGGAACACTGAAGCTTTCTTT
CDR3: CSSTNGNTEAFF

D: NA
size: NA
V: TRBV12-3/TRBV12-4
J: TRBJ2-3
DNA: TGTGCCAGCAGTGCAGGTACTTGGTTTTCTAGCACAGATACGCAGTATTTT
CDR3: CASSAGTWFSSTDTQYF

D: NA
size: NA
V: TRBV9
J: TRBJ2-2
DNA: TGTGCCAGCAGCGTATCGGGGGGCCGGGCCGGGGAGCTGTTTTTT
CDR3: CASSVSGGRAGELFF

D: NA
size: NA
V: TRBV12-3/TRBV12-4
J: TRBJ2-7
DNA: TGTGCCAGCAGTTTCTGGGTTAGCTCCTACGAGCAGTACTTC
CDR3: CASSFWVSSYEQYF

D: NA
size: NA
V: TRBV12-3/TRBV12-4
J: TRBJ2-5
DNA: TGTGCCAGCAGTCCGGACTTCTCGAGGGAGACCCAGTACTTC
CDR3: CASSPDFSRETQYF

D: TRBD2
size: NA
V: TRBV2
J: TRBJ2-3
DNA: TGTGCCAGCACCCCGGGACTAGCGGGGGACACAGATACGCAGTATTTT
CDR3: CASTPGLAGDTDTQYF

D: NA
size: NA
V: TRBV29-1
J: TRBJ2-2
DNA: TGCAGCGTTGCTGGCAGAAACACCGGGGAGCTGTTTTTT
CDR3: CSVAGRNTGELFF

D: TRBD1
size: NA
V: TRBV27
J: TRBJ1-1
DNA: TGTGCCACAGGACAGGGGGACACTGAAGCTTTCTTT
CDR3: CATGQGDTEAFF

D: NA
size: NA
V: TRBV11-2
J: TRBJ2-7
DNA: TGTGCCAGCAGCTCCCAGGGGGGGGGAAACGAGCAGTACTTC
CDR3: CASSSQGGGNEQYF

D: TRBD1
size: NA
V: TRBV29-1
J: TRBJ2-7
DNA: TGCAGCGTTGACGGACAGGGAGCCCACGAGCAGTACTTC
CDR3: CSVDGQGAHEQYF

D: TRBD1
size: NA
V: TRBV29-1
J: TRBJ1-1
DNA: TGCAGCGCCGGACAGGGGCCAGCCAACACTGAAGCTTTCTTT
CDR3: CSAGQGPANTEAFF

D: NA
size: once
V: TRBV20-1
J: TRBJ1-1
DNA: TGCAGTGCTAGAGGAGGATTGGGACCGAACACTGAAGCTTTCTTT
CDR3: CSARGGLGPNTEAFF

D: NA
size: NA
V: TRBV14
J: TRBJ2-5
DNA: TGTGCCAGCAGCCAAGGGGGCCTAGGGGAGACCCAGTACTTC
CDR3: CASSQGGLGETQYF

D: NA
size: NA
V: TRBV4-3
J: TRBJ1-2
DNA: TGCGCCAGCAGCCAAGATGGGCAGAACAACTATGGCTACACCTTC
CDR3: CASSQDGQNNYGYTF

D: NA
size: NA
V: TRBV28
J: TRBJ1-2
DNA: TGTGCCAGCAGTTCCTCGAACTACCAACAAGGCTACACCTTC
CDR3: CASSSSNYQQGYTF

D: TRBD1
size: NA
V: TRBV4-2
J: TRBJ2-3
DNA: TGTGCCAGCAGCCAAGGCCGTGTGGGGACAGGCTCTAGCACAGATACGCAGTATTTT
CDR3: CASSQGRVGTGSSTDTQYF

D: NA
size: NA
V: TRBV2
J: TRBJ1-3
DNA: TGTGCCTCAACTCCCTCGATCTCTGGAAACACCATATATTTT
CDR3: CASTPSISGNTIYF

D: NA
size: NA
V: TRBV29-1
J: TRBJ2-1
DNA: TGCAGCGTTGAGTACGGGAAAATACAGTTCTTC
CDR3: CSVEYGKIQFF

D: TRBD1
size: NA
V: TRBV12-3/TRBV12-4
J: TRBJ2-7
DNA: TGTGCCAGCAGTTTCCACAGGGGGCGCGTCGAGCAGTACTTC
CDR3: CASSFHRGRVEQYF

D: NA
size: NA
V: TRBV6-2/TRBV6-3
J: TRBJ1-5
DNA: TGTGCCAGCAGCCTGACAAGCCTCGGCAATCAGCCCCAGCATTTT
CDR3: CASSLTSLGNQPQHF

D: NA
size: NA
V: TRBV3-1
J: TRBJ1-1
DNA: TGTGCCAGCAGCCACCCCTCGAACACTGAAGCTTTCTTT
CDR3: CASSHPSNTEAFF

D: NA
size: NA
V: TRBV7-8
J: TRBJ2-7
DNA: TGTGCCAGCAGATCAGAGAGGGGGTCCTACGAGCAGTACTTC
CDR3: CASRSERGSYEQYF

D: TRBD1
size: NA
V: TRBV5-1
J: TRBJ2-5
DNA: TGCGCCAGCAGCGTACAGGGGACGATCCTCCAAGAGACCCAGTACTTC
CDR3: CASSVQGTILQETQYF

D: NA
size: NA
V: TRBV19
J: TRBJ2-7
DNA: TGTGCCAGTAGTATGGGCCAACCCTCCTACGAGCAGTACTTC
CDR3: CASSMGQPSYEQYF

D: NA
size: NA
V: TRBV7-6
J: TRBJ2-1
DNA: TGTGCCAGCAGCTTAAAACCGGGGGCCTCCTACAATGAGCAGTTCTTC
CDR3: CASSLKPGASYNEQFF

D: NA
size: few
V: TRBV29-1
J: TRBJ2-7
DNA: TGCAGCGTTGCCAGCGGAGATTACTTTTCCTACGAGCAGTACTTC
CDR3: CSVASGDYFSYEQYF

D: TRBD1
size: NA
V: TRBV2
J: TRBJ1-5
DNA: TGTGCCAGCGGAGGGACAGGGGGTAATCAGCCCCAGCATTTT
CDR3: CASGGTGGNQPQHF

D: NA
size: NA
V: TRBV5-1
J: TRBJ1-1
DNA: TGCGCCAGTAAAACCCGGCTGAACACTGAAGCTTTCTTT
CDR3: CASKTRLNTEAFF

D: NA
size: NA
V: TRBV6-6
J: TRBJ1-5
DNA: TGTGCCAGCACCGACGAGGGACACCCCCATTTT
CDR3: CASTDEGHPHF

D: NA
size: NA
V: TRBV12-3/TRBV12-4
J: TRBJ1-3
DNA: TGTGCCAGCACCACCGTTCCTTCTGGAAACACCATATATTTT
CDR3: CASTTVPSGNTIYF

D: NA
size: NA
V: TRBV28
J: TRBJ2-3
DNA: TGTGCCAGCTTAACCGGCGGTGGGGGCACAGATACGCAGTATTTT
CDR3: CASLTGGGGTDTQYF

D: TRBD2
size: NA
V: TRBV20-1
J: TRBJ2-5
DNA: TGCAGTGCTTGCCGACTAGCGGAACAAGAGACCCAGTACTTC
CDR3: CSACRLAEQETQYF

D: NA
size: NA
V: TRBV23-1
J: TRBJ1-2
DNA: TGCGCCAGCAGCCCATCGGGCTACACCTTC
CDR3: CASSPSGYTF

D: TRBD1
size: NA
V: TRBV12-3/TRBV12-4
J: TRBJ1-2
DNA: TGTGCCAGCAGTTTAACAGGGGTTGGCTACACCTTC
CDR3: CASSLTGVGYTF

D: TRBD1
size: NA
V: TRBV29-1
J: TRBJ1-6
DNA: TGCAGCGTTGAAGGCCTCCGGGACAGGGATAATTCACCCCTCCACTTT
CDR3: CSVEGLRDRDNSPLHF

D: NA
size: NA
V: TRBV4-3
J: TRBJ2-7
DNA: TGCGCCAGCAGCCAAGATCCAGTCAGCTCCTACGAGCAGTACTTC
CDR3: CASSQDPVSSYEQYF

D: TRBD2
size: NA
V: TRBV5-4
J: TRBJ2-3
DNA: TGTGCCAGCAGCTCACTAGCGGGTCGGTCTAGCACAGATACGCAGTATTTT
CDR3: CASSSLAGRSSTDTQYF

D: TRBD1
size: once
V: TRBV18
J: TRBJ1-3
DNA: TGTGCCAGCTCACCGCGGACAGGGAAGGACTCTGGAAACACCATATATTTT
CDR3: CASSPRTGKDSGNTIYF

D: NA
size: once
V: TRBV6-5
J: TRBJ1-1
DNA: TGTGCCACCGCCGGGGTGGGAGGGGGCACTGAAGCTTTCTTT
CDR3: CATAGVGGGTEAFF

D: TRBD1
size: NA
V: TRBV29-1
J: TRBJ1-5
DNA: TGCAGCGTTGAAGAAATGGGACAGGATCAGCCCCAGCATTTT
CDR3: CSVEEMGQDQPQHF

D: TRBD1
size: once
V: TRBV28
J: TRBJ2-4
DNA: TGTGCCAGCAGTAACAGGGGGCTGGCCAAAAACATTCAGTACTTC
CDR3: CASSNRGLAKNIQYF

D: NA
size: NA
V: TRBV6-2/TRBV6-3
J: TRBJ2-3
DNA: TGTGCCAGCAGTTTCAGTAGCACAGATACGCAGTATTTT
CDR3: CASSFSSTDTQYF

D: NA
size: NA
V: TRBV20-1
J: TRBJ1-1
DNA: TGCAGTGCTAGCGTGGATGGAGCTTTCTTT
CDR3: CSASVDGAFF